The 30 T cell receptor beta chains in this list originate from one sample, sequenced in a study of CD8+ T cells in alopecia areata (dated by TCRdb to between 2018 and 2020). The library was produced with the immunoSEQ multiplex PCR assay. RNA was extracted from all samples and reverse transcribed into cDNA, which served as template for TCR sequencing. TCRdb stores this immuneACCESS table with in-frame sequences only. Part of the clones is absent; in the studies checked, under half of the shortfall reflects unresolved V genes, and no reason is known for the rest. The sample yields 140,000 or so clones; 40% to 65% were counted once. Of the sample, roughly 0.9% is held by the ten largest clones. The sample's time point label is to be understood as: baseline before oral tofacitinib. Here the sequenced sample was CD4+ T cells sorted from blood, taken at week 0. The receptors stem from a human donor with alopecia areata.

The V and J genes are TRBV6-5 and TRBJ1-1; D not resolved. The CDR3 is 13 residues long. V shed 0 bases and J shed 10 bases, with 12 bases lying between them. CDR1 and CDR2 (germline): MNHEY, SVGAGI. The CDR3 DNA follows: TGTGCCAGCAGTTACTCGACAAGGGTGGGAGCTTTCTTT. It translates to CASSYSTRVGAFF.

The chain joins TRBV29-1 to TRBJ2-1, with D uncertain. V was shortened by 6 bases and J by 7 bases, with 16 bases between the two germline ends. CDR3 length equals 13 residues. Germline V CDR1 and CDR2: SQVTM, ANQGSEA. The CDR3 is CSVRERFWNEQFF. In nucleotides, the CDR3 is TGCAGCGTCCGTGAGAGGTTTTGGAATGAGCAGTTCTTC.

This clone was counted only a few times. The gene calls are TRBV5-1 and TRBJ2-5; unclear D gene. V was pared by 3 bases and J by 3 bases, with 3 bases between. The CDR3 length is 11 residues. CDR1 is SGHRS and CDR2 is YFSETQ in the germline V gene. The CDR3 sequence is CASSSKETQYF. CDR3 bases: TGCGCCAGCAGCTCAAAAGAGACCCAGTACTTC.

The CDR3 reads CASSLNTNNEQFF. The CDR3 bases are TGTGCCAGCAGCTTAAATACAAACAATGAGCAGTTCTTC. The genes are TRBV7-3 and TRBJ2-1; D gene uncertain. V was shortened by 1 base and J by 5 bases, with 6 bases between the two germline ends. Germline V gene lookup returns CDR1 SGHTA and CDR2 FQGTGA. The CDR3 contains 13 residues. Drawing the rest from reference TRBV7-3 and TRBJ2-1, the complete variable domain is GAGVSQTPSNKVTEKGKYVELRCDPISGHTALYWYRQSLGQGPEFLIYFQGTGAADDSGLPNDRFFAVRPEGSVSTLKIQRTERGDSAVYLCASSLNTNNEQFFGPGTRLTVL.

This chain's CDR3 is CASSLRASSYEQYF. DNA of the CDR3: TGCGCCAGCAGCTTAAGGGCTAGCTCCTACGAGCAGTACTTC. The gene calls are TRBV5-1 and TRBJ2-7; D unclear. Germline-derived CDR1 and CDR2 are SGHRS and YFSETQ. CDR3 length equals 14 residues. V was cut by 2 bases and J by 0 bases, with 9 bases left in between.

Remarks on this clone: Germline and junction disagree at one end, which may indicate a read error. J is TRBJ2-7 and V is TRBV7-8, with 13 positions matching TRBD2. The CDR3 totals 13 residues. Germline CDR1 reads SGHVS; CDR2 reads FQNEAQ. The CDR3 nucleotides read TGTGCCAGCAGACCTACTAGCGGGAGGGCTATAATCTTC. Residues: CASRPTSGRAIIF.

The rearrangement uses TRBV30 and TRBJ2-2; a weak D match, TRBD2 (5 bases). The V gene lost 2 bases and the J gene lost 7 bases, with 11 bases spanning the gap. Per germline, CDR1 GTSNPN and CDR2 SVGIG (reference sequence). This CDR3 is built from 13 residues. CDR3: CAWSPRAGGELFF. As DNA, the CDR3 is TGTGCCTGGAGTCCGCGGGCGGGCGGGGAGCTGTTTTTT.

This clone was found a few times. This chain connects TRBV29-1 to TRBJ2-3; 12 bases are shared with TRBD2. The V and J ends lost 6 bases and 0 bases, in that order; junction bases with no gene match: 4. The CDR3 totals 15 residues. Per germline, CDR1 SQVTM and CDR2 ANQGSEA. The CDR3 sequence: CSVEGTSGSTDTQYF. In DNA, the CDR3 is TGCAGCGTGGAGGGGACTAGCGGGAGCACAGATACGCAGTATTTT.

The J gene is TRBJ1-5, the V gene TRBV4-1, with D maybe TRBD1 (6 bases). CDR3 length: 18 residues. Germline lookup yields CDR1 MGHRA and CDR2 YSYEKL. Deletions cut 2 bases from V and 4 bases from J, with 21 bases between. The DNA for the CDR3 is TGCGCCAGCAGCCAACCGCCCCCCAGGGGAAGGCTGAATCAGCCCCAGCATTTT. Residues: CASSQPPPRGRLNQPQHF.

This chain links TRBV6-6 with TRBJ2-5; D is unclear. The CDR3 totals 15 residues. The germline V gene encodes CDR1 MNHNY and CDR2 SVGAGI (reference sequence). The V and J ends lost 0 bases and 0 bases respectively, with 8 bases between them. CDR3 loop: CASSYSWRNQETQYF. The CDR3 DNA is TGTGCCAGCAGTTACTCGTGGCGTAACCAAGAGACCCAGTACTTC.

The chain has TRBV6-5 and TRBJ2-7; 8 bases match TRBD2. Trimming took 8 bases from V and 0 from J; bases not matched to a gene: 6. The CDR3 spans 14 residues. Per germline, CDR1 MNHEY and CDR2 SVGAGI. CDR3 loop: CASSAGGGSYEQYF. The CDR3 nucleotides read TGTGCCAGCTCTGCGGGAGGAGGCTCCTACGAGCAGTACTTC.

V gene TRBV7-3 combines with J gene TRBJ1-2, with D possibly being TRBD1 (5 bases). CDR1 is SGHTA and CDR2 is FQGTGA in the germline V gene. V shed 4 bases and J shed 4 bases, with 13 bases lying between them. This CDR3 is 14 amino acids long. Written as DNA, the CDR3 is TGTGCCAGCAGCTCCGAGTCAGGGACCTATGGCTACACCTTC. This gives the protein CASSSESGTYGYTF.

This rearrangement joins TRBV29-1 to TRBJ1-2, with D tentatively TRBD1 (5 bases). Per the germline V gene, CDR1 is SQVTM and CDR2 is ANQGSEA. The length of the CDR3 is 12 residues. Trimming cost V 5 bases and J 4 bases, with 11 bases left between them. The CDR3 nucleotides read TGCAGCGTTCACCGACAGACCTATGGCTACACCTTC. Its protein is CSVHRQTYGYTF.

V is TRBV5-1 and J is TRBJ1-1, with a weak D call TRBD1 (5 bases). V lost 4 bases and J 1 base, leaving 11 bases between the germline ends. The CDR3 is made up of 14 amino acids. The germline CDR1 and CDR2 sequences are SGHRS and YFSETQ. This CDR3 reads CASSSPTANTEAFF. CDR3 sequence (DNA): TGCGCCAGCAGCAGCCCGACAGCGAACACTGAAGCTTTCTTT.

The chain combines TRBV15 with TRBJ2-3; weak D call: TRBD2 (5 bases). Per the germline V gene, CDR1 is LNHNV and CDR2 is YYDKDF (reference sequence). The V gene lost 0 bases and the J gene lost 3 bases, with 10 bases spanning the gap. This CDR3 is built from 15 residues. CDR3: CATSRDGLRTDTQYF. CDR3 bases: TGTGCCACCAGCAGAGATGGACTCAGGACAGATACGCAGTATTTT. The full variable domain, rest sourced from reference TRBV15 and TRBJ2-3, is DAMVIQNPRYQVTQFGKPVTLSCSQTLNHNVMYWYQQKSSQAPKLLFHYYDKDFNNEADTPDNFQSRRPNTSFCFLDIRSPGLGDTAMYLCATSRDGLRTDTQYFGPGTRLTVL.

J is TRBJ2-5 and V is TRBV11-2; 10 bases are shared with TRBD1. This CDR3 has 14 residues. Germline assignment: CDR1 SGHAT and CDR2 FQNNGV. The ends lost 3 bases at V and 8 bases at J; junction bases unmatched: 6. The DNA for the CDR3 is TGTGCCAGCAGCTTTTGGGGACAGGGGCAAACCCAGTACTTC. This translates into CASSFWGQGQTQYF.

For this clone: Other DNA sequences in the sample encode the same CDR3. V usage is TRBV9 and J usage is TRBJ2-2; no firm D call. V was trimmed by 2 bases and J by 5 bases, leaving 4 bases between them. The CDR3 consists of 12 residues. Germline values: CDR1 SGDLS, CDR2 YYNGEE. The CDR3 region is CASSVGTGELFF. CDR3 nucleotides: TGTGCCAGCAGCGTGGGAACCGGGGAGCTGTTTTTT.

The CDR3 nucleotides read TGTGCCAGCAGCTTTGCCCCAGGGGGCGGGTACACCGGGGAGCTGTTTTTT. It encodes CASSFAPGGGYTGELFF. The V and J genes are TRBV5-6 and TRBJ2-2; 8 bases agree with TRBD1. Losses at the gene ends were 2 bases for V and 3 bases for J; bases not matched to a gene: 9. Per germline, CDR1 SGHDT and CDR2 YYEEEE. This CDR3 comprises 17 residues.

This clone appeared a few times. The chain combines TRBV4-1 with TRBJ2-2; 8 bases line up with TRBD2. The V gene end was trimmed by 1 base and the J gene end by 4 bases; junction bases not matched to a gene: 5. This CDR3 has 16 amino acids. Germline loops: CDR1 MGHRA, CDR2 YSYEKL. The CDR3 region is CASSQGVLAGTGELFF. The CDR3 bases are TGCGCCAGCAGCCAAGGGGTGCTAGCGGGCACCGGGGAGCTGTTTTTT.

This clone was detected only once. This sequence joins TRBV4-1 and TRBJ2-5; perhaps D is TRBD1 or TRBD2 (5 bases each). Germline CDR1 reads MGHRA; CDR2 reads YSYEKL. V gave up 4 bases and J gave up 2 bases, with 14 bases separating them. This CDR3 is 15 amino acids long. The CDR3, as DNA: TGCGCCAGCAGCCCCCTGGTAGGGGAGCAAGAGACCCAGTACTTC. As protein: CASSPLVGEQETQYF.

This chain uses TRBV27 with TRBJ1-1, with D hard to call. Trimming took 4 bases from V and 3 from J, leaving 18 bases between them. Germline CDR1 reads MNHEY; CDR2 reads SMNVEV (reference sequence). This CDR3 is built from 16 residues. CDR3 sequence: CASSSRLTLGDTEAFF. The CDR3 nucleotides read TGTGCCAGCAGTTCCCGACTAACCCTCGGGGACACTGAAGCTTTCTTT.

This clone occurred a few times. The J gene is TRBJ1-3, the V gene TRBV10-3, with 8 nucleotides matching TRBD1. After removal of 6 bases from V and 2 bases from J, the junction contained 3 bases not matched to a gene. The CDR3 loop spans 14 amino acids. Germline CDR1 reads ENHRY; CDR2 reads SYGVKD. CDR3 protein: CAIRLQGAGNTIYF. The CDR3 DNA reads as TGTGCCATCAGGCTACAGGGGGCTGGAAACACCATATATTTT.

This clone was observed a few times. The gene calls are TRBV7-2 and TRBJ1-3; D gene unclear. There are 15 residues in the CDR3. Deletions cut 2 bases from V and 2 bases from J, with 10 bases between. The V gene's germline CDR1 is SGHTA and CDR2 FQGNSA. This CDR3 is CASSLRVFAGNTIYF. The CDR3 DNA follows: TGTGCCAGCAGCTTAAGGGTTTTCGCTGGAAACACCATATATTTT.

The chain carries TRBV5-1 and TRBJ1-2; weak D call: TRBD1 (5 bases). In germline, CDR1 is SGHRS, CDR2 YFSETQ. With 1 base removed from V and 9 bases from J, the gap between germline ends came to 19 bases. The CDR3 covers 15 residues. The CDR3 spells CASSLSTDELWSYTF. CDR3 DNA: TGCGCCAGCAGCTTGTCGACAGACGAACTATGGAGCTACACCTTC.

The sample holds a few counts of this clone. CDR3 DNA sequence: TGTGCCAGCAGTTACGGGGCCGGAGGCTCCTACAATGAGCAGTTCTTC. It encodes CASSYGAGGSYNEQFF. The V gene is TRBV6-5, the J gene TRBJ2-1; D may be TRBD1 or TRBD2 (5 bases each). V dropped 2 bases and J dropped 0 bases, with 11 bases sitting between them. Germline CDR1 is MNHEY and CDR2 is SVGAGI. The length of the CDR3 is 16 residues.

This chain connects TRBV7-3 to TRBJ2-2; D possibly corresponds to TRBD1 (5 bases). Germline lookup yields CDR1 SGHTA and CDR2 FQGTGA. The CDR3 loop spans 16 amino acids. Trimming removed 1 base from V and 1 base from J, with 10 bases in between. In DNA form, the CDR3 reads TGTGCCAGCAGCTTAAATGCCCAGGGGAACACCGGGGAGCTGTTTTTT. The encoded protein is CASSLNAQGNTGELFF.

The genes are TRBV11-2 and TRBJ2-1; no clear D gene. Germline V CDR1 and CDR2: SGHAT, FQNNGV. V gave up 5 bases and J gave up 0 bases, with 14 bases separating them. The CDR3 has 16 amino acids. CDR3 nucleotide sequence: TGTGCCAGCAGCCACCGACCCTGGGACTCCTACAATGAGCAGTTCTTC. Amino acid sequence: CASSHRPWDSYNEQFF. Filled out from reference TRBV11-2 and TRBJ2-1, the complete variable domain reads EAGVAQSPRYKIIEKRQSVAFWCNPISGHATLYWYQQILGQGPKLLIQFQNNGVVDDSQLPKDRFSAERLKGVDSTLKIQPAKLEDSAVYLCASSHRPWDSYNEQFFGPGTRLTVL.

This CDR3 reads CASSARQGSYEQFF. The CDR3 DNA sequence: TGTGCCAGCAGCGCAAGACAGGGGAGTTATGAGCAGTTCTTC. The genes are TRBV9 and TRBJ2-1; 8 nucleotides align to TRBD1. Per germline, CDR1 SGDLS and CDR2 YYNGEE. The CDR3 consists of 14 residues. Trimming cost V 3 bases and J 8 bases; bases outside gene matches: 7. Together with reference TRBV9 and TRBJ2-1, the CDR3 gives the full variable domain: DSGVTQTPKHLITATGQRVTLRCSPRSGDLSVYWYQQSLDQGLQFLIQYYNGEERAKGNILERFSAQQFPDLHSELNLSSLELGDSALYFCASSARQGSYEQFFGPGTRLTVL.

The V call is TRBV7-9, the J call TRBJ2-3; 8 positions match TRBD1. Germline CDR1 SEHNR, CDR2 FQNEAQ (reference sequence). The V gene end was trimmed by 5 bases and the J gene end by 1 base; junction bases not matched to a gene: 11. The CDR3 loop spans 17 amino acids. CDR3 sequence reads: CASSPTTPTGGTDTQYF. In DNA, the CDR3 is TGTGCCAGCAGCCCAACCACTCCGACAGGGGGCACAGATACGCAGTATTTT.

The V and J genes are TRBV9 and TRBJ2-1; D perhaps matches TRBD2 (6 bases). The CDR3 totals 15 residues. The ends were cut back, 0 bases at V and 3 bases at J, with 10 bases in the middle. Germline lookup yields CDR1 SGDLS and CDR2 YYNGEE. The chain's CDR3 is CASSVGGMGYNEQFF. The CDR3 DNA reads TGTGCCAGCAGCGTAGGCGGGATGGGCTACAATGAGCAGTTCTTC.